This T cell receptor beta chain was captured by sequencing in a study of spatial heterogeneity in lung cancer (dated by TCRdb to about 2019). The study in broad terms: Beta-chain transcripts were consistently detected in greater numbers than alpha-chain transcripts, which likely reflected higher beta-chain transcript abundance. In tumor regions, TCR transcript counts showed a strong correlation with a T cell transcriptional module score from matched bulk RNA-seq. In the raw uncorrected reads, each unique combination of TCR and UMI appeared on average more than ten times. In non-small cell lung cancer, the study made a quantitative comparison of TCR alpha and beta repertoires among multiple tumor regions, matched nontumor lung and blood. The study linked features of the TCR repertoire to counts of nonsynonymous mutations, which were determined by whole-exome sequencing of tumor tissue. Both alpha and beta chains were TCR-sequenced in approximately 220 tumor regions, 64 matched nontumor lung samples and roughly 50 PBMC samples obtained at surgery.

Paper-wide results and their limitations: TCR-seq was estimated to cover only 6% to 7% of tumor T cells for alpha chains and 13% for beta chains. Confirming at a functional level the hypothesis that regional TCRs recognize regional mutations was considered to require additional single-cell paired TCR alpha and beta sequencing. The tumor nonsynonymous mutation count correlated with the number of expanded intratumoral alpha and beta TCRs. Counts of ubiquitous and regional expanded TCRs correlated with counts of ubiquitous and regional nonsynonymous mutations, respectively.

Libraries were made using 5' RACE. The instrument given in TCRdb is NextSeq 500. The TCR library protocol attached a unique molecular identifier to each TCR cDNA molecule to allow correction of PCR and sequencing errors. The paper's data handling went like this. Decombinator tools were used for TCR identification, UMI-based error correction and CDR3 extraction. Expanded TCRs were defined as those above a frequency of 2 per 1,000, corresponding to the top 1% of the tumor frequency distribution. Expanded tumor TCRs statistically deemed absent (corrected P<0.05) from at least one tumor region were classed as regional, and all other expanded tumor TCRs were classed as ubiquitous. Renyi diversity was computed with the R vegan package after each repertoire had been subsampled 100 times to 5,000 TCRs. CDR3 similarity networks were built from amino acid triplet string-kernel similarity, with CDR3s being connected when pairwise similarity was above 0.82. The raw public data were reprocessed by TCRdb itself: fastp quality trimming at Q25, MiXCR clonotype calling, in-frame beta chains only. Identical CDR3 protein sequences are pooled into one entry, listed with their most common genes and DNA. It is TCRdb's table, rather than the study itself, that gives the V and J calls and clone size. This sample is represented by around 95,000 distinct CDR3 sequences; 4.4% of them were singletons. The biggest ten clones account for 21% of the sample.

The time point label for this specimen denotes: sample taken at primary tumor resection. Samples were obtained from 70 to 85 patients with early-stage, untreated non-small cell lung cancer from the lung TRACERx cohort. For TCR sequencing, whole RNA was extracted from tumor and nontumor lung tissue, or from cryopreserved PBMC samples, and no cell sorting was done. Only patients for whom sufficient RNA was available from at least two tumor regions were selected for TCR sequencing. Before selection, tumor and adjacent nontumor lung specimens were reviewed by a lung pathologist. Many counts were recorded for this clonotype. Its cognate antigen has yet to be identified. The sample holds no much larger clone one base away, and base qualities are not on file. The starting material was lung tumor tissue, obtained at surgery. The sequence came from a male donor with early-stage non-small cell lung cancer.

In nucleotides, the sequence is TGTGCCAGCAGCGAAAGACAGGGTCTGGATAAGGCTTTCTTT. This is translated as CASSERQGLDKAFF. Here the chain combines TRBV9 and TRBJ1-1; 7 bases in the junction line up with TRBD1. The germline V gene gives CDR1 as SGDLS and CDR2 as YYNGEE. The CDR3 numbers 14 residues from cysteine through phenylalanine. Only the CDR3 DNA is retained, 42 bases long and in frame from the first base. Compared with germline, V lacks 3 bases and J lacks 11 bases; bases without a gene match: 13.